This TCR beta chain was sequenced for a study of blood T cell repertoires in COVID-19. Study summary: COVID-19 samples collected from the United States, Italy and Spain covered acute and convalescent phases. The analysed material was cDNA or gDNA that came from T cells, B-cell-depleted T cells, or PBMCs.

Original processing methods: From reference gene primer amplification, estimates of nucleated cell counts were derived. Only in-frame clones appear in the TCRdb table, and some are missing; sequencing was by immunoSEQ multiplex PCR. The D gene and trimming were derived from the DNA, and the V and J assignments and clone size from that table. This table holds fewer than 90,000 clones, about 89% found once. This TCR was sampled from a man in his forties or fifties with active or convalescent COVID-19. Material for sequencing was peripheral blood.

CDR3 bases: TGTGCCAGCAGACAGGGGGCTGAAGCTTTCTTT. Amino acid sequence: CASRQGAEAFF. The V and J genes are TRBV3-1 (or the pseudogene TRBV3-2) and TRBJ1-1; 8 bases align to TRBD1. Per the germline V gene, CDR1 is LGHDT and CDR2 is YNNKEL (reference sequence). This CDR3 spans 11 amino acids. The J segment lost 6 bases and the V segment lost 6 bases, leaving 0 bases of the junction unmatched.